This T cell receptor (beta chain) was profiled in a study of memory CD4+ T cells and cytomegalovirus serostatus. Across the study: Donors were healthy Belgian adults, fewer than ten CMV seropositive and some 24 seronegative. Study-level findings and limits: The CMV-associated TCR signature appears largely within the CD4+ memory repertoire. About 40% of the roughly 160 known CMV-associated TCRbeta sequences appeared in CD4+ memory.

Germline-derived CDR1 and CDR2 are SGHNT and YENEEA. The CDR3 spans 13 residues. V was clipped by 0 bases and J by 4 bases, with 5 bases between them. Single viable CD3+CD4+CD8-CD45RO+ cells were sorted as the memory CD4+ T cells. Total CD4+ T cells were enriched by CD4 positive selection. Worth noting for this clone: Its antigen is currently unknown.

This table comes from immunoSEQ multiplex PCR, and its TCRdb copy is limited to in-frame clones, with some not included. The table lists more than 45,000 clones, 74% of them singletons. The gene calls are TRBV11-3 and TRBJ2-3; D not resolved. The sequenced material came from memory CD4+ T cells from blood. The clonotype was recovered from an adult in good health and CMV-seropositive. The CDR3 region is CASSLDGADTQYF. CDR3 nucleotides: TGTGCCAGCAGCTTAGATGGCGCAGATACGCAGTATTTT.